The 8 T cell receptor beta chains listed next were all sequenced from one sample in a study of control samples from healthy donors and cancer patients. The assay was immunoSEQ multiplex PCR, and TCRdb's table has in-frame clones only and misses some. The table has about 180,000 clones, around nine tenths seen once. Sequenced material: blood. Source of these receptors: a man younger than 45 in good health.

V usage is TRBV27 and J usage is TRBJ2-1; TRBD1 agrees at 8 bases. J was trimmed by 13 bases and V by 6 bases; bases with no gene match: 5. The CDR3 is made up of 11 amino acids. Germline CDR1 is MNHEY and CDR2 is SMNVEV (reference sequence). In DNA, the CDR3 is TGTGCCAGCAGGACTCCAGGGGGCCAGTTCTTC. Translated, it gives CASRTPGGQFF.

The chain has TRBV6-5 and TRBJ2-7; TRBD2 matches at 8 bases. CDR3 length: 15 amino acids. Trimming took 2 bases from V and 5 from J; bases not matched to a gene: 8. Germline CDR1 MNHEY, CDR2 SVGAGI. CDR3 sequence (DNA): TGTGCCAGCAGTTACGGCGGAGCGGGGGCACACGAGCAGTACTTC. Translating gives CASSYGGAGAHEQYF.

The rearrangement joins TRBV28 to TRBJ1-5, with 10 bases lining up with TRBD1. Trimming cost V 6 bases and J 6 bases; bases outside gene matches: 8. The V gene's germline CDR1 is MDHEN and CDR2 SYDVKM. This CDR3 spans 15 amino acids. The CDR3 region is CASRRDRGNGQPQHF. CDR3 nucleotides: TGTGCCAGCAGGCGGGACAGGGGAAACGGTCAGCCCCAGCATTTT.

As regards this clone: The identical CDR3 is also encoded by other nucleotide sequences in the sample. This chain uses TRBV30 with TRBJ2-2; TRBD2 matches at 9 bases. Unmatched junction bases numbered 7, after V lost 5 bases and J lost 6 bases. This CDR3 has 14 amino acids. CDR1 GTSNPN and CDR2 SVGIG come from the germline V gene (reference sequence). The CDR3 protein is CAWRGGAGAGELFF. The CDR3 DNA reads TGTGCCTGGCGCGGGGGGGCCGGGGCCGGGGAGCTGTTTTTT.

The chain carries TRBV2 and TRBJ1-5; 7 positions agree with TRBD1. V was pared by 3 bases and J by 7 bases, with 9 bases of the junction left unmatched. CDR1 and CDR2 (germline): SNHLY, FYNNEI. The CDR3 runs 15 residues. CDR3 coding DNA: TGTGCCAGCAGTGAGGTTAGTCAGGGGGGACAGCCCCAGCATTTT. This gives the protein CASSEVSQGGQPQHF. The full variable domain, its missing parts supplied by reference TRBV2 and TRBJ1-5, is EPEVTQTPSHQVTQMGQEVILRCVPISNHLYFYWYRQILGQKVEFLVSFYNNEISEKSEIFDDQFSVERPDGSNFTLKIRSTKLEDSAMYFCASSEVSQGGQPQHFGDGTRLSIL.

This clone was picked up one time. This chain links TRBV7-9 with TRBJ1-6; tentatively, D is TRBD1 (5 bases). CDR1 and CDR2 (germline): SEHNR, FQNEAQ (reference sequence). V was trimmed by 4 bases and J by 9 bases, leaving 13 bases between them. The CDR3 is 14 amino acids. DNA for the CDR3: TGTGCCAGCAGCTCCTCAGGGCAGTTTTCACCCCTCCACTTT. It translates to CASSSSGQFSPLHF.

A remark on this clone: Other DNA sequences in this specimen translate into the identical CDR3. The chain uses TRBV15 and TRBJ1-2, with no clear D. V lost 1 base and J lost 1, with 4 bases in between. Germline loops: CDR1 LNHNV, CDR2 YYDKDF (reference sequence). The CDR3 is made up of 13 amino acids. CDR3 sequence (DNA): TGTGCCACCAGCAGAGGGGATAACTATGGCTACACCTTC. It encodes CATSRGDNYGYTF.

The chain combines TRBV29-1 with TRBJ2-2; TRBD2 aligns across 7 bases. Germline V gene data show CDR1 as SQVTM and CDR2 as ANQGSEA. The CDR3 spans 14 residues. Trimming removed 4 bases from V and 7 bases from J; junction bases left unmatched: 9. CDR3 bases: TGCAGCGTTGTATGGACTAGAGGTAGCGGGGAGCTGTTTTTT. Translated: CSVVWTRGSGELFF.